The clone carrying this T cell receptor (beta chain) occurred a few times. The antigen remains undetermined. Conversion of TCR transcripts into cDNA relied on 5'RACE template switching, which added a universal primer site and UMIs. TCRdb passed the 5' RACE reads through MiXCR, listing each CDR3 protein once. The table records under 700,000 distinct CDR3 sequences, less than 20% of them present only once. Trimming stripped 1 base from V and 5 bases from J, with 14 bases between. CDR3 size: 15 residues. CDR1 and CDR2 from the germline V gene are SGHTA and FQGNSA. This sample stems from a study of T cells after yellow fever vaccination. General study results and limits: Though weaker, the secondary response peaked faster, on day 5 versus 15.

The source of this sequence is a man between 18 and 35 years old who received the YFV17D yellow fever vaccine. J is TRBJ1-1 and V is TRBV7-2; a possible D gene is TRBD1 (6 bases). The starting material was PBMCs, obtained less than 6 days after the first yellow fever vaccination. CDR3 in amino acids: CASSLVAGGGTEAFF. The CDR3, as DNA: TGTGCCAGCAGCTTAGTGGCGGGAGGGGGGACTGAAGCTTTCTTT. The whole variable domain, filled in from reference TRBV7-2 and TRBJ1-1, reads GAGVSQSPSNKVTEKGKDVELRCDPISGHTALYWYRQSLGQGLEFLIYFQGNSAPDKSGLPSDRFSAERTGGSVSTLTIQRTQQEDSAVYLCASSLVAGGGTEAFFGQGTRLTVV.